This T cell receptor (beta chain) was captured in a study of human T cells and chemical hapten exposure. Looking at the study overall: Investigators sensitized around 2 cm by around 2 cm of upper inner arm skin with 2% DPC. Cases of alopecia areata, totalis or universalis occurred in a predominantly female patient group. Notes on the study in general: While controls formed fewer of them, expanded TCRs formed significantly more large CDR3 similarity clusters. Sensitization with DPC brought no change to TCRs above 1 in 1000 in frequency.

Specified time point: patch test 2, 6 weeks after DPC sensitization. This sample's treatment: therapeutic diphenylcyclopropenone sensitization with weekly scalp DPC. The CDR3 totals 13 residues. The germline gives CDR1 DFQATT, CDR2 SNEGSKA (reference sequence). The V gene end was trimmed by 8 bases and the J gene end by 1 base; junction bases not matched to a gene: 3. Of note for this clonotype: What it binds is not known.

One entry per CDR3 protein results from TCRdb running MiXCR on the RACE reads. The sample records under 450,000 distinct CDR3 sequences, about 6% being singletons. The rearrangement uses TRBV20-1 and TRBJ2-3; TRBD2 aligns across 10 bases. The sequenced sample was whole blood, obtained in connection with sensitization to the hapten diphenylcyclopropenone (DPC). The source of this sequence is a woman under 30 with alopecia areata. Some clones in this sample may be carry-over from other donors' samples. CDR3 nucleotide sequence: TGCAGTCCCGGGACTAGCGGCACAGATACGCAGTATTTT. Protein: CSPGTSGTDTQYF.